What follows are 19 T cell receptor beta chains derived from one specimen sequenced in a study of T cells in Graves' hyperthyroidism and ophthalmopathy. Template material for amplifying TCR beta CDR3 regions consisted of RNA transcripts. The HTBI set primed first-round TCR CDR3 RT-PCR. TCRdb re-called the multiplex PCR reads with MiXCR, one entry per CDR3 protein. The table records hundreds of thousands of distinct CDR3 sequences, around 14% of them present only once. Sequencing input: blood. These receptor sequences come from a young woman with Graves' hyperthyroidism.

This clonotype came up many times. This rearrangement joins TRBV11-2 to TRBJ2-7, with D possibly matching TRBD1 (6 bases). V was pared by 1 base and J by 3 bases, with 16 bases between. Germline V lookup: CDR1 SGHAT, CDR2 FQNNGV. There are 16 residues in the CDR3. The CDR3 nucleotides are TGTGCCAGCAGCTTAGTCGCTCGGAACAGGGACTACGAGCAGTACTTC. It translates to CASSLVARNRDYEQYF.

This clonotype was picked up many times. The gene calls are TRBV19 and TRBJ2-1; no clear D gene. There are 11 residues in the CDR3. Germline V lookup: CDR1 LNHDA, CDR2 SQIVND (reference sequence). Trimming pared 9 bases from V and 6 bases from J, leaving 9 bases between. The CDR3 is CASGPLNEQFF. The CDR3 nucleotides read TGTGCCAGCGGCCCCCTCAATGAGCAGTTCTTC.

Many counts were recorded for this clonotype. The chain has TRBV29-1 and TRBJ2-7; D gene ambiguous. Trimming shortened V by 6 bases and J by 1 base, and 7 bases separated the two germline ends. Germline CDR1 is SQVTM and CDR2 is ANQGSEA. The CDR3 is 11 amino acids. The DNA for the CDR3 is TGCAGCGTCCAGATTTCCTACGAGCAGTACTTC. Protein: CSVQISYEQYF.

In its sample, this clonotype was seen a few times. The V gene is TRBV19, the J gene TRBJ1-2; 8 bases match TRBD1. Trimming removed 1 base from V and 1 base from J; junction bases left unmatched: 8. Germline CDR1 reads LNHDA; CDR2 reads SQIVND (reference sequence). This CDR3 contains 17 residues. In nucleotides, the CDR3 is TGTGCCAGTAGTATAGTGGGACAGGAACTTGTTAACTATGGCTACACCTTC. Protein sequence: CASSIVGQELVNYGYTF.

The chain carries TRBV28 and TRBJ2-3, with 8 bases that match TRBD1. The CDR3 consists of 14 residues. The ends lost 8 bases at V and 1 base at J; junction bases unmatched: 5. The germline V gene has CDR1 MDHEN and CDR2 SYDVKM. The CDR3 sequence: CASGPGQGTDTQYF. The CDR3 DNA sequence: TGTGCCAGCGGACCGGGACAGGGCACAGATACGCAGTATTTT.

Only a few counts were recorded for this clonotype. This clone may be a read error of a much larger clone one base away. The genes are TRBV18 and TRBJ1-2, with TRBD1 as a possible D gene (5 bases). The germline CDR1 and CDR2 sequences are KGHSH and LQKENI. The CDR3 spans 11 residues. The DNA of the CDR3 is TGTGCCAGCTTACCAGGGAATGGCTACACCTTC. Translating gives CASLPGNGYTF.

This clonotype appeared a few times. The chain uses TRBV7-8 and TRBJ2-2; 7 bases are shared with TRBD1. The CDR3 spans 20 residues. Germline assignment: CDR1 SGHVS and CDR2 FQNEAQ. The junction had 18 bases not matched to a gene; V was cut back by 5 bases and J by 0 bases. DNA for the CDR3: TGTGCCAGCAGCCTTCTGTCAACACAGGGGATTCCCGCGAACACCGGGGAGCTGTTTTTT. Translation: CASSLLSTQGIPANTGELFF. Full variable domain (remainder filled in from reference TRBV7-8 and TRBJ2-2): GAGVSQSPRYKVAKRGQDVALRCDPISGHVSLFWYQQALGQGPEFLTYFQNEAQLDKSGLPSDRFFAERPEGSVSTLKIQRTQQEDSAVYLCASSLLSTQGIPANTGELFFGEGSRLTVL.

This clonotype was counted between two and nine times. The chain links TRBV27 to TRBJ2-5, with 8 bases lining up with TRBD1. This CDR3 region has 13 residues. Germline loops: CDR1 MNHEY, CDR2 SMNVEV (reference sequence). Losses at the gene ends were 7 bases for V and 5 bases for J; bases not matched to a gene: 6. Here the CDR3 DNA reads TGTGCCAGCATCCTAAGACAGGGGGAGACCCAGTACTTC. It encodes CASILRQGETQYF.

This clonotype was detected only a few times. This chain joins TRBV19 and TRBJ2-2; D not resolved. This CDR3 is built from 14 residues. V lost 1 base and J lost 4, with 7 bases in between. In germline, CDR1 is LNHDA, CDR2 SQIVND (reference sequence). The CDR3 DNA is TGTGCCAGTAGTATAGTAGGCCGCACCGGGGAGCTGTTTTTT. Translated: CASSIVGRTGELFF.

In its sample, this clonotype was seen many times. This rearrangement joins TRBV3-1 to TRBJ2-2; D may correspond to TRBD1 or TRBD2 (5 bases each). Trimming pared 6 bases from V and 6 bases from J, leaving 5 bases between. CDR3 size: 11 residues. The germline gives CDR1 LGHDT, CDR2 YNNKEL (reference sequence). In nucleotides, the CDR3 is TGTGCCAGCAGGGGGGCCGGGGAGCTGTTTTTT. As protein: CASRGAGELFF.

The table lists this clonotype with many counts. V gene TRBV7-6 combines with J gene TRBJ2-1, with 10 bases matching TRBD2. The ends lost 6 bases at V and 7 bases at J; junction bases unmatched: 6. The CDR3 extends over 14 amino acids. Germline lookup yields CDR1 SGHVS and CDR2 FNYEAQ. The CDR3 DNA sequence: TGTGCCAGCAGACCTAGCGGGAGTATGAATGAGCAGTTCTTC. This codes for CASRPSGSMNEQFF.

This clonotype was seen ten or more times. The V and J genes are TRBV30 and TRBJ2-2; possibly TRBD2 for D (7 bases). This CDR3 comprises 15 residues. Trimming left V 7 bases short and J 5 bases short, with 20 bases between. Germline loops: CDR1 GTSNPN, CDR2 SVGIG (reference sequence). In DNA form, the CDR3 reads TGTGCCTTCATCCACGAGGGGGGGGGGACCGGGGAGCTGTTTTTT. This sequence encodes CAFIHEGGGTGELFF.

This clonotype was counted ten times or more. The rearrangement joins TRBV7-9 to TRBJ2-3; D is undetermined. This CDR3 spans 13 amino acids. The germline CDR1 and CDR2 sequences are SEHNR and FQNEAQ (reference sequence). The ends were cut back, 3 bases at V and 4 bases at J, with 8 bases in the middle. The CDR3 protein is CASSFAPADTQYF. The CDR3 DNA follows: TGTGCCAGCAGCTTCGCCCCGGCAGATACGCAGTATTTT.

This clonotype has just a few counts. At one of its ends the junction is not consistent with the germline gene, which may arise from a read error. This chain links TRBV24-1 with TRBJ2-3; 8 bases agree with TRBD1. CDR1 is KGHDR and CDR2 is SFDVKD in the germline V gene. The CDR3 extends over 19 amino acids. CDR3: CATSDGRQGQRVSFDTRYF. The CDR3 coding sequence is TGTGCCACCAGTGATGGGAGACAGGGGCAACGGGTATCGTTTGATACGCGGTATTTT.

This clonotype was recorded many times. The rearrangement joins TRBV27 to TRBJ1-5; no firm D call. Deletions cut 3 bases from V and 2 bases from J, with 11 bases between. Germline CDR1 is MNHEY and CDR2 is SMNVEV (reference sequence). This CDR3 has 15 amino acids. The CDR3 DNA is TGTGCCAGCAGTTTTAGGTCAATGGGCAATCAGCCCCAGCATTTT. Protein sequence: CASSFRSMGNQPQHF.

The CDR3 DNA sequence: TGTGCCAGCAGTTTAGGCGGGAGTGAGGAGACCCAGTACTTC. Its translation: CASSLGGSEETQYF. The rearrangement links TRBV28 to TRBJ2-5, with 7 nucleotides matching TRBD2. Losses at the gene ends were 2 bases for V and 5 bases for J; bases not matched to a gene: 5. This CDR3 has 14 amino acids. Germline V lookup: CDR1 MDHEN, CDR2 SYDVKM.

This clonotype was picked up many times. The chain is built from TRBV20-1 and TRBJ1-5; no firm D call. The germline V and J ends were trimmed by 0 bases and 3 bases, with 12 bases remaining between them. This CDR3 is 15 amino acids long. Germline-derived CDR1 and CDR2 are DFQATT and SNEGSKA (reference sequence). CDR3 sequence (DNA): TGCAGTGCTAGAGATGCAGGTTCTTCCAATCAGCCCCAGCATTTT. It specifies CSARDAGSSNQPQHF.

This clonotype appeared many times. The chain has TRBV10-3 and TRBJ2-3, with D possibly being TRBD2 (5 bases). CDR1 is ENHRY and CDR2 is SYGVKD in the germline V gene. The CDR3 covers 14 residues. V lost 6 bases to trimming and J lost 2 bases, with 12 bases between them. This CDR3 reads CAIRARESTDTQYF. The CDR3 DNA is TGTGCCATCAGAGCGAGGGAGTCCACAGATACGCAGTATTTT.

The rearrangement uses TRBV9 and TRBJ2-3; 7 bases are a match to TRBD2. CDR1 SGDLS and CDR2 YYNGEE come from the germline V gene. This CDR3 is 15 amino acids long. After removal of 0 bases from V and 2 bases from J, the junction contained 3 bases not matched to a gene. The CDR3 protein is CASSVGGGFTDTQYF. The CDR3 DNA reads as TGTGCCAGCAGCGTAGGGGGGGGATTCACAGATACGCAGTATTTT.